The T cell receptor (beta chain) under discussion was sequenced for a study of shared clonotypes between healthy human individuals. Study in general: The cohort comprised two women and a few men. Their ages spanned 18 to 49 years.

Germline-derived CDR1 and CDR2 are SEHNR and FQNEAQ (reference sequence). V was trimmed by 6 bases and J by 4 bases, leaving 12 bases between them. The CDR3 spans 14 residues. Deep-level running was used for the assay. Method: immunoSEQ multiplex PCR; TCRdb's copy keeps in-frame clones and lacks some. The table lists 400,000 to 500,000 clones, around 80% of them singletons. The sequenced sample consisted of PBMCs. The J gene is TRBJ2-2, the V gene TRBV7-9; D could derive from TRBD1 or TRBD2 (5 bases each). This sequence originates from a woman in her 40s in good health. Some clones in this sample may be carry-over from other donors' samples. The CDR3 reads CASSSGTLTGELFF. CDR3 sequence (DNA): TGTGCCAGCAGTTCCGGGACCCTCACCGGGGAGCTGTTTTTT.